The sequence of this T cell receptor (beta chain) was determined in a study of human T cells and chemical hapten exposure. Study-level findings and limits: PT1 expanded TCR numbers tracked positively with patch test score. Among expanded TCRs, significantly more large CDR3 similarity clusters formed than among controls.

Notes on this clonotype: No antigen is known for it.

Individual cDNA molecules (in the library) carried attached unique molecular identifiers. TCRdb recomputed calls from the RACE reads with MiXCR, one row per CDR3 protein. The repertoire includes 95,000 to 150,000 distinct CDR3 sequences, about 11% of them detected once, and about 2.4% sits in the top ten. Germline V lookup: CDR1 SEHNR, CDR2 FQNEAQ (reference sequence). V shed 8 bases and J 2 bases; nucleotides not matched to a gene: 8. This CDR3 has 15 amino acids. Regarding time point: patch test 3, about 24 weeks after DPC sensitization. Specified treatment: therapeutic diphenylcyclopropenone sensitization with weekly scalp DPC.

This chain joins TRBV7-9 and TRBJ2-3, with TRBD2 matching over 9 bases. The TCR was taken from a woman between 50 and 59 years old with alopecia areata. Some clones in this sample may be carry-over from other donors' samples. This sample comprised whole blood, obtained in connection with sensitization to the hapten diphenylcyclopropenone (DPC). CDR3 amino acids: CASCAGGGATDTQYF. CDR3 coding DNA: TGTGCCAGCTGCGCCGGCGGGGGGGCCACAGATACGCAGTATTTT. The complete variable domain, with remaining parts taken from reference TRBV7-9 and TRBJ2-3, reads DTGVSQNPRHKITKRGQNVTFRCDPISEHNRLYWYRQTLGQGPEFLTYFQNEAQLEKSRLLSDRFSAERPKGSFSTLEIQRTEQGDSAMYLCASCAGGGATDTQYFGPGTRLTVL.